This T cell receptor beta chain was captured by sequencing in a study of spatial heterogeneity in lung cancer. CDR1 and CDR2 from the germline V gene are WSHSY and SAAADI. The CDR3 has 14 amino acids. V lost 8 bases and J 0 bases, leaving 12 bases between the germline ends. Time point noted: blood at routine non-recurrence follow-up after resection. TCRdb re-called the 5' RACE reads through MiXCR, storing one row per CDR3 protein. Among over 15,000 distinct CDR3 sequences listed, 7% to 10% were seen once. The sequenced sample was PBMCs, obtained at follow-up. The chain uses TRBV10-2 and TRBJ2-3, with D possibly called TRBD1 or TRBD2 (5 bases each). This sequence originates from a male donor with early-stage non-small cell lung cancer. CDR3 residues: CASGDGYSTDTQYF. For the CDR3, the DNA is TGCGCCAGCGGGGACGGTTATAGCACAGATACGCAGTATTTT.